The sequence of this T cell receptor beta chain was determined in a study of shared clonotypes between healthy human individuals. Findings of the study overall: The authors expected sequencing depth to affect clonotype sharing among donors.

Trimming removed 0 bases at V and 2 bases at J, with 4 bases between. The CDR3 length is 13 residues. In germline, CDR1 is SGHDT, CDR2 YYEEEE. About this clone: Its antigen is unknown.

Some clones are missing from TCRdb's copy, which holds only in-frame ones; the method was immunoSEQ multiplex PCR. The repertoire holds 2 million to 2.5 million clones, with under 97% as singletons. The source is a man younger than 35 in good health. The sample comprised naive CD4+ T cells sorted from blood. Subset reported: CD45RA+ positively selected. This sequence joins TRBV5-6 and TRBJ2-3; D not certain. The CDR3 DNA follows: TGTGCCAGCAGCTTGGGACACACAGATACGCAGTATTTT. It translates to CASSLGHTDTQYF.